Each of the 17 T cell receptor beta chains below was sequenced from the same sample in a study of T-cell memory formation after mild COVID-19. TCRdb reprocessed the 5' RACE reads with MiXCR, giving one entry per CDR3 protein. The profile shows roughly 190,000 distinct CDR3 sequences, over 9.5% of them singletons. Sequencing was carried out using PBMCs or a T cell subset sorted from them (not recorded which). These receptors were obtained from a man aged 18 to 35 who had mild COVID-19 (a few samples of this study predate the infection). Cell type and time point are not known.

The genes are TRBV7-2 and TRBJ1-5; TRBD1 is a possible D gene (6 bases). This CDR3 has 13 residues. The V gene lost 5 bases and the J gene lost 5 bases, with 10 bases spanning the gap. Germline lookup yields CDR1 SGHTA and CDR2 FQGNSA. The CDR3 protein is CASSPNRDQPQHF. In DNA form, the CDR3 reads TGTGCCAGCAGCCCTAACAGGGATCAGCCCCAGCATTTT.

This clonotype was observed at least ten times. The chain's CDR3 is CASSRRTNTGELFF. Here the CDR3 DNA reads TGCGCCAGCAGCCGTCGGACTAACACCGGGGAGCTGTTTTTT. V and J are TRBV4-3 and TRBJ2-2, with D possibly being TRBD2 (5 bases). The CDR3 length is 14 residues. The germline gives CDR1 LGHNA, CDR2 YSLEER. Trimming shortened V by 4 bases and J by 2 bases, and 8 bases separated the two germline ends.

This clonotype was detected a few times. This chain links TRBV9 with TRBJ2-1; the D is unclear. The CDR3 has 12 amino acids. V lost 4 bases and J lost 6, with 8 bases in between. Germline CDR1 reads SGDLS; CDR2 reads YYNGEE. CDR3 nucleotide sequence: TGTGCCAGCAGCCCCGCGTTCAATGAGCAGTTCTTC. It codes for CASSPAFNEQFF. The variable domain in full, with the rest retrieved from reference TRBV9 and TRBJ2-1, is DSGVTQTPKHLITATGQRVTLRCSPRSGDLSVYWYQQSLDQGLQFLIQYYNGEERAKGNILERFSAQQFPDLHSELNLSSLELGDSALYFCASSPAFNEQFFGPGTRLTVL.

This clonotype has a handful of counts. The J gene is TRBJ2-2, the V gene TRBV4-3; TRBD2 matches at 15 bases. Germline V gives CDR1 LGHNA, CDR2 YSLEER. Trimming at V came to 6 bases and at J to 7 bases, leaving 6 bases not matched to a gene. This CDR3 spans 16 amino acids. The CDR3 DNA sequence: TGCGCCAGCAGTCGGGGACTAGCGGGAGGAGGCGGGGAGCTGTTTTTT. Its protein is CASSRGLAGGGGELFF.

The chain is built from TRBV5-8 and TRBJ1-5; TRBD1 might be the D (5 bases). Trimming shortened V by 4 bases and J by 7 bases, and 12 bases separated the two germline ends. This CDR3 has 13 residues. CDR1 SGHTS and CDR2 YDEGEE come from the germline V gene. CDR3 amino acids: CASSSIQGQPQHF. In DNA form, the CDR3 reads TGTGCCAGCAGCAGTATTCAGGGCCAGCCCCAGCATTTT.

This sequence joins TRBV19 and TRBJ2-3; a weak D match, TRBD2 (7 bases). V lost 8 bases and J 10 bases, leaving 19 bases between the germline ends. The germline CDR1 and CDR2 sequences are LNHDA and SQIVND (reference sequence). The CDR3 length is 13 residues. The CDR3 here is CASRAGARFAQYF. The CDR3 DNA follows: TGTGCCAGTCGGGCGGGGGCCCGCTTTGCGCAGTATTTT.

This clonotype came up many times. This chain joins TRBV11-2 and TRBJ2-3, with 11 nucleotides matching TRBD2. Germline V gene data show CDR1 as SGHAT and CDR2 as FQNNGV. The V and J ends lost 3 bases and 0 bases, in that order; junction bases with no gene match: 14. The CDR3 has 20 amino acids. CDR3 in amino acids: CASSFRLSPGLAESTDTQYF. Here the CDR3 DNA reads TGTGCCAGCAGCTTCCGCCTTTCACCGGGACTAGCGGAGAGCACAGATACGCAGTATTTT.

This chain connects TRBV5-6 to TRBJ2-6; D is perhaps TRBD1 (5 bases). Germline CDR1 and CDR2: SGHDT and YYEEEE. V lost 1 base and J 4 bases, leaving 12 bases between the germline ends. This CDR3 is built from 16 residues. CDR3 bases: TGTGCCAGCAGCTTGTCGACTGGGGCCGGGGCCAACGTCCTGACTTTC. It codes for CASSLSTGAGANVLTF.

This clonotype was found many times. The chain is built from TRBV4-3 and TRBJ2-3; weak D call: TRBD2 (6 bases). The CDR3 sequence is 15 residues long. Trimming left V 3 bases short and J 0 bases short, with 10 bases between. From germline, CDR1 is LGHNA and CDR2 YSLEER. The CDR3 reads CASSQQLASTDTQYF. In nucleotides, the CDR3 is TGCGCCAGCAGCCAGCAACTAGCAAGCACAGATACGCAGTATTTT.

This clonotype came up many times. The V gene is TRBV28, the J gene TRBJ2-1; D unresolved. CDR1 is MDHEN and CDR2 is SYDVKM in the germline V gene. The CDR3 is 15 amino acids. Trimming took off 4 bases at V and 7 bases at J, with 17 bases between the two ends. DNA of the CDR3: TGTGCCAGCAGTTCACCCCCATTGGGTAGAAATGAGCAGTTCTTC. This codes for CASSSPPLGRNEQFF.

The CDR3 coding sequence is TGTGCCACCAGTGATCAGGTGGATCCAGATACGCAGTATTTT. Amino acids: CATSDQVDPDTQYF. The chain carries TRBV24-1 and TRBJ2-3; D gene uncertain. The V end lost 3 bases, the J end lost 4 bases, and 10 bases lay between the germline ends. The CDR3 contains 14 residues. From germline, CDR1 is KGHDR and CDR2 SFDVKD.

The genes are TRBV11-2 and TRBJ2-3, with 13 positions matching TRBD2. With V trimmed by 1 base and J by 6 bases, 7 bases remained unmatched. CDR3 length: 17 amino acids. Germline loops: CDR1 SGHAT, CDR2 FQNNGV. The CDR3 protein is CASSLGTSGGYADTQYF. The CDR3 nucleotides are TGTGCCAGCAGCTTAGGGACTAGCGGGGGCTACGCGGATACGCAGTATTTT.

This clonotype has only a few counts. The CDR3 sequence: CATAPRGARETQYF. Here the CDR3 DNA reads TGTGCCACCGCACCCAGAGGAGCTCGAGAGACCCAGTACTTC. V and J are TRBV6-5 and TRBJ2-5; D is uncertain. The CDR3 is 14 amino acids. Deletions cut 10 bases from V and 4 bases from J, with 19 bases between. The germline V gene has CDR1 MNHEY and CDR2 SVGAGI.

V usage is TRBV24-1 and J usage is TRBJ2-2, with 8 bases matching TRBD1. J was trimmed by 4 bases and V by 2 bases; bases with no gene match: 8. The germline V gene encodes CDR1 KGHDR and CDR2 SFDVKD. This CDR3 spans 17 amino acids. This chain's CDR3 is CATSDSLGTGSTGELFF. DNA for the CDR3: TGTGCCACCAGTGATTCGTTGGGGACAGGATCCACCGGGGAGCTGTTTTTT.

This clonotype was seen only a few times. The chain combines TRBV7-3 with TRBJ2-7; TRBD1 agrees at 8 bases. Germline loops: CDR1 SGHTA, CDR2 FQGTGA. This CDR3 comprises 13 residues. The J segment lost 6 bases and the V segment lost 4 bases, leaving 5 bases of the junction unmatched. The CDR3 spells CASSSGGGTEQYF. CDR3 DNA: TGTGCCAGCAGCTCAGGGGGCGGGACCGAGCAGTACTTC.

The chain recombines TRBV24-1 with TRBJ1-1; 7 bases line up with TRBD1. V gave up 4 bases and J gave up 1 base; unmatched junction bases: 5. Germline CDR1 and CDR2: KGHDR and SFDVKD. The CDR3 length is 15 residues. The CDR3 DNA sequence: TGTGCCACCAGTGACCCAAGACAGGGGAACACTGAAGCTTTCTTT. Amino acid sequence: CATSDPRQGNTEAFF.

CDR3 region: CASRAGLNTGELFF. DNA of the CDR3: TGCGCCAGCAGAGCGGGCCTTAACACCGGGGAGCTGTTTTTT. The V call is TRBV5-1, the J call TRBJ2-2, with D tentatively TRBD2 (6 bases). Trimming removed 5 bases from V and 2 bases from J, with 10 bases in between. The CDR3 runs to 14 residues. Germline assignment: CDR1 SGHRS and CDR2 YFSETQ.